This T cell receptor (beta chain) was captured in a study of OX40 agonist ivuxolimab in advanced cancers. As for the study in general: Patients in dose escalation had liver, melanoma, kidney or head and neck cancers. Prior therapy, whether anti-PD-1, anti-PD-L1 or anti-CTLA-4, was allowed, and more than 35% had some. Findings and caveats of the study: The average count of expanded clones was higher among CD8+ T cells than among CD4+. Patients who responded partially at 0.1-3.0 mg/kg showed clonal expansion ranking among the lowest.

The assay was immunoSEQ multiplex PCR, and TCRdb's table has in-frame clones only and misses some. This sample has some 90,000 clones; about 93% occur once, and the top ten carry 1% to 1.3%. The CDR3 sequence is 16 residues long. CDR1 and CDR2 from the germline V gene are LNHNV and YYDKDF (reference sequence). V gave up 2 bases and J gave up 5 bases; unmatched junction bases: 3. Details on this clone: Its antigen is as yet unknown.

This TCR was recovered from an adult with an advanced solid tumor such as melanoma, head and neck, liver or kidney cancer. Sequencing was performed on CD4+ or CD8+ T cells sorted from blood, taken in a trial of the OX40 agonist ivuxolimab. The rearrangement links TRBV15 to TRBJ2-1, with 13 bases identical to TRBD2. CDR3 in amino acids: CATSRIGTSGNNEQFF. The CDR3 DNA reads as TGTGCCACCAGCAGAATCGGGACTAGCGGGAACAATGAGCAGTTCTTC.